The 10 T cell receptor beta chains below come from one sample, sequenced in a study of T cells in Graves' hyperthyroidism and ophthalmopathy. Amplified regions were TCR beta CDR3 sequences from RNA transcripts. With the HTBI primer set, the TCR CDR3 went through a first round of RT-PCR. Each CDR3 protein gets one entry after TCRdb re-called the multiplex PCR reads with MiXCR. The sample comprises more than 500,000 distinct CDR3 sequences, 46% of which are singletons, and around 20% rests with the top ten. Material for sequencing was peripheral blood or thyroid tissue (not recorded which). These receptors all stem from an adult woman with Graves' disease, either hyperthyroidism or ophthalmopathy (not recorded which).

V usage is TRBV10-2 and J usage is TRBJ2-7; D call uncertain. Germline values: CDR1 WSHSY, CDR2 SAAADI. Trimming pared 3 bases from V and 5 bases from J, leaving 8 bases between. The CDR3 totals 12 residues. Here the CDR3 reads CASSEQLNEQYF. Here the CDR3 DNA reads TGCGCCAGCAGTGAACAGCTAAACGAGCAGTACTTC.

The J gene is TRBJ1-5, the V gene TRBV6-5; D gene unclear. Germline V gene data show CDR1 as MNHEY and CDR2 as SVGAGI. CDR3 length: 12 residues. The germline V and J ends were trimmed by 2 bases and 9 bases, with 8 bases remaining between them. CDR3 residues: CASSYPVGPQHF. CDR3 nucleotides: TGTGCCAGCAGTTACCCCGTGGGGCCCCAGCATTTT.

This clonotype was detected once. The J gene is TRBJ2-6, the V gene TRBV24-1; no definite D call. This CDR3 is built from 14 residues. The germline V gene has CDR1 KGHDR and CDR2 SFDVKD. V gave up 7 bases and J gave up 2 bases, with 8 bases separating them. The CDR3 here is CATRSDTGANVLTF. The CDR3 DNA follows: TGTGCCACCAGGAGCGATACTGGGGCCAACGTCCTGACTTTC.

This clonotype was seen repeatedly, ten times or more. The rearrangement links TRBV7-6 to TRBJ2-5, with TRBD1 identical over 7 bases. With 5 bases clipped from V and 5 bases from J, the junction kept 17 bases outside the gene matches. The CDR3 totals 17 residues. CDR1 and CDR2 from the germline V gene are SGHVS and FNYEAQ. The CDR3 spells CASSRNFRAQGTETQYF. The CDR3 DNA sequence: TGTGCCAGCAGCCGGAATTTTAGGGCACAGGGGACGGAGACCCAGTACTTC.

This clonotype was counted at least ten times. The chain is built from TRBV27 and TRBJ2-5, with 7 bases fitting TRBD2. V lost 4 bases to trimming and J lost 4 bases; unmatched junction nucleotides: 3. Germline V gene lookup returns CDR1 MNHEY and CDR2 SMNVEV (reference sequence). The CDR3 length is 13 residues. The CDR3 nucleotides are TGTGCCAGCAGTTCCGCGGGAGCAGAGACCCAGTACTTC. Its translation is CASSSAGAETQYF.

This clonotype showed up many times. V is TRBV27 and J is TRBJ1-1, with 7 positions matching TRBD1. J lost 5 bases, V lost 6 bases, and 6 bases had no gene match. This CDR3 is built from 13 residues. The germline V gene has CDR1 MNHEY and CDR2 SMNVEV (reference sequence). CDR3 sequence reads: CASSHRGGTEAFF. The CDR3 DNA reads TGTGCCAGCAGCCACAGGGGTGGAACTGAAGCTTTCTTT.

The chain couples TRBV10-3 to TRBJ1-3; 10 bases align to TRBD1. This CDR3 is 15 amino acids long. J was trimmed by 8 bases and V by 2 bases; bases with no gene match: 6. Germline V gene sequence: CDR1 ENHRY, CDR2 SYGVKD. CDR3 in amino acids: CAISEDRGHGYTIYF. The CDR3 DNA reads as TGTGCCATCAGTGAGGACAGGGGGCATGGCTACACCATATATTTT.

The gene calls are TRBV9 and TRBJ2-5; D gene uncertain. V gave up 4 bases and J gave up 5 bases, with 15 bases separating them. In germline, CDR1 is SGDLS, CDR2 YYNGEE. This CDR3 has 14 amino acids. This chain's CDR3 is CASSSPGQVETQYF. CDR3 DNA sequence: TGTGCCAGCAGCTCCCCCGGGCAGGTGGAGACCCAGTACTTC.

About this clonotype itself: The junction does not match germline at one end; this may be a read error. The chain's CDR3 is CSVQELRQITNNEQFF. The CDR3 nucleotides are TGCAGCGTTCAAGAGTTGCGCCAAATCACGAACAATGAGCAGTTCTTC. V is TRBV29-1 and J is TRBJ2-1; D unresolved. CDR1 and CDR2 (germline): SQVTM, ANQGSEA. CDR3 length: 16 amino acids.

The rearrangement links TRBV2 to TRBJ2-5, with D possibly TRBD2 on 6 matching bases. The CDR3 is made up of 15 amino acids. CDR1 and CDR2 from the germline V gene are SNHLY and FYNNEI. V gave up 2 bases and J gave up 5 bases, with 15 bases separating them. This CDR3 reads CASSEFPGAYETQYF. CDR3 nucleotides: TGTGCCAGCAGTGAATTTCCGGGAGCGTATGAGACCCAGTACTTC.